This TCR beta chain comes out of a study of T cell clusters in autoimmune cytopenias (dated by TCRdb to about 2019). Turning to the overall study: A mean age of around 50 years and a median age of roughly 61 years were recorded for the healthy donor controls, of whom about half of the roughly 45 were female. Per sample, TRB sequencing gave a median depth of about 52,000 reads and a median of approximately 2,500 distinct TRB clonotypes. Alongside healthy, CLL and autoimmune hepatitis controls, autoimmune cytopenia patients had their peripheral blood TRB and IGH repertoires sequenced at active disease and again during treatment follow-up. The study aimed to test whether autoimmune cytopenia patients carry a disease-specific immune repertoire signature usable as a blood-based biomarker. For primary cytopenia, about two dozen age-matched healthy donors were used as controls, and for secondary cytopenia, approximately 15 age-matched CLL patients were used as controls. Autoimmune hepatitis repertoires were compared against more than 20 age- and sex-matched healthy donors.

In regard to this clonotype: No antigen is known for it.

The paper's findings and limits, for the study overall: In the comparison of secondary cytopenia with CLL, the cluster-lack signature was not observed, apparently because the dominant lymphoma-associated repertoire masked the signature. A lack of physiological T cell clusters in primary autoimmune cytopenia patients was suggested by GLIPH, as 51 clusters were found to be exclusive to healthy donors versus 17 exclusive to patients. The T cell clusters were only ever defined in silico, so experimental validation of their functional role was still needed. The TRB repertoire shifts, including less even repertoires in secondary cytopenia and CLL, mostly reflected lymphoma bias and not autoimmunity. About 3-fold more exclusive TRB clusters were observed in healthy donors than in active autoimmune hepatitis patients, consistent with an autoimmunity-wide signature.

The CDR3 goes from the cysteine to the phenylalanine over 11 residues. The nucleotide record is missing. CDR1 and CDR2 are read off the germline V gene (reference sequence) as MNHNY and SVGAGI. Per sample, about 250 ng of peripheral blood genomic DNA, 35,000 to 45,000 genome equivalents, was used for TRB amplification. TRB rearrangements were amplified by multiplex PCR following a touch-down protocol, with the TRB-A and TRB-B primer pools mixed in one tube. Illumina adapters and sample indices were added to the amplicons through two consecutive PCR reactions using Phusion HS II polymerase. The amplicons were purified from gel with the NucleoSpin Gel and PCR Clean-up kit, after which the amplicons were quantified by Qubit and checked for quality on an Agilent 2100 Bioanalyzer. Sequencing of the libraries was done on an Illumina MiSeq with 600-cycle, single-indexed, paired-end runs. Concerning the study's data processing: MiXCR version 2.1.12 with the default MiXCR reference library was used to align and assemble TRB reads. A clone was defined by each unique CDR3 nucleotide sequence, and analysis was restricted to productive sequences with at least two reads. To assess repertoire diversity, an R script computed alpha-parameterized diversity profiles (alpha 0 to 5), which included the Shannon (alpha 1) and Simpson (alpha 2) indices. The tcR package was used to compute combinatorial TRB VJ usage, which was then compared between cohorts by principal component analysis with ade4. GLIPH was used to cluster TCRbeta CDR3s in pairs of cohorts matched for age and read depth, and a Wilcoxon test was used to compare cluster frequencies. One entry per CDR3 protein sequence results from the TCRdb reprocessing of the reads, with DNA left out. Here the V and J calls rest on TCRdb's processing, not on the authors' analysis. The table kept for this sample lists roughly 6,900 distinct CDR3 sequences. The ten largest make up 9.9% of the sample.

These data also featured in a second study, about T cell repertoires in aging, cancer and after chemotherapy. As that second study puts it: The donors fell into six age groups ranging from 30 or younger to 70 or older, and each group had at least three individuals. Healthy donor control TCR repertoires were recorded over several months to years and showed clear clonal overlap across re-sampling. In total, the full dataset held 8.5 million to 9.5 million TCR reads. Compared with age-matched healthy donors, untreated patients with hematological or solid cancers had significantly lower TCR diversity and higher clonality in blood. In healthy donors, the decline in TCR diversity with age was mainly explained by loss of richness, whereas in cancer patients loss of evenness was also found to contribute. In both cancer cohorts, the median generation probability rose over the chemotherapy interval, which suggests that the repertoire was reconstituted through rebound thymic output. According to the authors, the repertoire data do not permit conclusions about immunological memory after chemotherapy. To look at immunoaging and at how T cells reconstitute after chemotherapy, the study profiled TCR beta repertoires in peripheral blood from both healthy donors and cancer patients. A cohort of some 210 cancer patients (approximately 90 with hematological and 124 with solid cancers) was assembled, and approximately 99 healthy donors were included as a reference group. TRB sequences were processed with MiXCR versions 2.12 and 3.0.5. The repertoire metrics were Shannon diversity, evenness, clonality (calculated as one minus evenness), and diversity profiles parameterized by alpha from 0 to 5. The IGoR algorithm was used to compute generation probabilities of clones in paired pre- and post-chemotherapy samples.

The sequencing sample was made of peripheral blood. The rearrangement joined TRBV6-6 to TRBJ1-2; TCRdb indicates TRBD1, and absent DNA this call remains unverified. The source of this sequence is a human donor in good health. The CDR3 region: CASRGQPGYTF.